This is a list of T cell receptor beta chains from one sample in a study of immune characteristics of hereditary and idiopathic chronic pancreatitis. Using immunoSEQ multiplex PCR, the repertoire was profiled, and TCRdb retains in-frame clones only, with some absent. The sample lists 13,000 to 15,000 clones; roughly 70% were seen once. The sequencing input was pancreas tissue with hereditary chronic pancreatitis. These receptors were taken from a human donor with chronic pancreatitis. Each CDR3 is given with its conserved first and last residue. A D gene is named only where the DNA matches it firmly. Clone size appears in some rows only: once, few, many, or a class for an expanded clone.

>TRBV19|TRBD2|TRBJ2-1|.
CASSKWIAGGPGVPYNEQFF
TGTGCCAGTAGTAAGTGGATAGCGGGAGGGCCGGGGGTTCCCTACAATGAGCAGTTCTTC
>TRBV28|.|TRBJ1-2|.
CASSPGTASRYGYTF
TGTGCCAGCAGCCCTGGGACTGCGTCGAGGTATGGCTACACCTTC
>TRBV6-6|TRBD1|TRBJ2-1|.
CASTNRDSNNEQFF
TGTGCCAGCACCAACCGGGACAGCAACAATGAGCAGTTCTTC
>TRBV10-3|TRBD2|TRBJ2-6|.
CAISVGSGISGANVLTF
TGTGCCATCAGTGTAGGTAGCGGGATCTCTGGGGCCAACGTCCTGACTTTC
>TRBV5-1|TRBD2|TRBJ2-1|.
CASSKSPPLAGYNEQFF
TGCGCCAGCAGCAAAAGCCCCCCCCTAGCGGGGTACAATGAGCAGTTCTTC
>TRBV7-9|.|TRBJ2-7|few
CASSLLGREQYF
TGTGCCAGCAGCTTGCTTGGTAGAGAGCAGTACTTC
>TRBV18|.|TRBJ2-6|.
CASSPLGGGSSGANVLTF
TGTGCCAGCTCACCTTTAGGCGGAGGCAGCTCTGGGGCCAACGTCCTGACTTTC
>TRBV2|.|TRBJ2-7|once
CATSLLENYEQYF
TGTGCCACAAGCCTACTAGAAAACTACGAGCAGTACTTC
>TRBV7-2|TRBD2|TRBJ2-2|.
CASSLVWTSGRTGELFF
TGTGCCAGCAGCTTAGTGTGGACTAGCGGGAGAACCGGGGAGCTGTTTTTT
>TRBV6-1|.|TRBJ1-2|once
CDSSESSGDSYGYTF
TGTGACAGCAGTGAATCTTCGGGGGATTCCTATGGCTACACCTTC
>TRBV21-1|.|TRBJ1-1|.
CASSPHREPTGPNEAFF
TGTGCCAGCAGCCCCCATAGGGAACCGACAGGGCCAAATGAAGCTTTCTTT
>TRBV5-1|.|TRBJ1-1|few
CASSTAPTGWNTEAFF
TGCGCCAGCAGCACCGCTCCGACAGGTTGGAACACTGAAGCTTTCTTT
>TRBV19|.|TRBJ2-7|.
CASSRLDTGSYEQYF
TGTGCCAGTAGTAGACTTGACACGGGAAGCTACGAGCAGTACTTC
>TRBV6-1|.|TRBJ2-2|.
CASSEPNTGELFF
TGTGCCAGCAGTGAACCGAACACCGGGGAGCTGTTTTTT
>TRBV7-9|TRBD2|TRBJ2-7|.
CASSLGAGDLPEQYF
TGTGCCAGCAGCTTAGGAGCGGGAGACCTACCCGAGCAGTACTTC
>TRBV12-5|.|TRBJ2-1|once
CASGGGLSSYNEQFF
TGTGCTAGTGGCGGAGGACTCAGCTCCTACAATGAGCAGTTCTTC
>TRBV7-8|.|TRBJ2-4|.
CASSLDYRNIQYF
TGTGCCAGCAGCTTAGATTATCGAAACATTCAGTACTTC
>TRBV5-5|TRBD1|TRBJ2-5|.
CASSLTGGETQYF
TGTGCCAGCAGCTTGACAGGGGGGGAGACCCAGTACTTC
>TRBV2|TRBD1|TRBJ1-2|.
CASRDRVMTNYGYTF
TGTGCCAGCAGGGACAGGGTAATGACTAACTATGGCTACACCTTC
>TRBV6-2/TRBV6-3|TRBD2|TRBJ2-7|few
CASSTRTSGNYEQYF
TGTGCCAGCAGTACACGGACTAGCGGTAACTACGAGCAGTACTTC
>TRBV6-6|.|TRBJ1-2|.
CASSYSRGNYGYTF
TGTGCCAGCAGTTACTCGAGGGGGAACTATGGCTACACCTTC
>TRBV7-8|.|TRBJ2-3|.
CASSLLPSTDTQYF
TGTGCCAGCAGCTTACTACCAAGCACAGATACGCAGTATTTT
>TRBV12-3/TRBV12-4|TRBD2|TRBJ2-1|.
CASSLGLATQFF
TGTGCCAGCAGCCTAGGACTAGCGACGCAGTTCTTC
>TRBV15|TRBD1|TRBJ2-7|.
CATSTGTGENEQYF
TGTGCCACCAGCACCGGGACAGGGGAAAACGAGCAGTACTTC
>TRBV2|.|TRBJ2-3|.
CASGKEGAGTDTQYF
TGTGCCAGCGGGAAAGAGGGTGCCGGCACAGATACGCAGTATTTT
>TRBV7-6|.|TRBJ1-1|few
CASSLESYTEAFF
TGTGCCAGCAGCTTAGAGTCCTACACTGAAGCTTTCTTT
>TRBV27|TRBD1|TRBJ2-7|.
CASSHRRGPSSYEQYF
TGTGCCAGCAGCCACCGCAGGGGGCCGAGCTCCTACGAGCAGTACTTC
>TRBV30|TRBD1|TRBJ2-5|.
CAWQIGTGKETQYF
TGTGCCTGGCAAATCGGGACAGGGAAAGAGACCCAGTACTTC
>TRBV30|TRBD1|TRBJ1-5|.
CAWSATGVLKQPQHF
TGTGCCTGGAGTGCCACAGGGGTGCTTAAGCAGCCCCAGCATTTT
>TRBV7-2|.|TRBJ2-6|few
CASSFAGANVLTF
TGTGCCAGCAGCTTCGCGGGGGCCAACGTCCTGACTTTC
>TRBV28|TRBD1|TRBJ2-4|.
CAIRSGQGLSENIQYF
TGTGCCATCAGATCAGGACAGGGGTTATCCGAAAACATTCAGTACTTC
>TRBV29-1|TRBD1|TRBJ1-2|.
CSVAIGQGYGYTF
TGCAGCGTTGCCATAGGACAGGGTTATGGCTACACCTTC
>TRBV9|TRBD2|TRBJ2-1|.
CASSDSGLAVVVGLDEQFF
TGTGCCAGCAGTGATTCGGGACTAGCGGTCGTGGTCGGGTTGGATGAGCAGTTCTTC
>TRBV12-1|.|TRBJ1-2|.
CASSLRTGGLNYGYTF
TGTGCCAGCAGCCTCAGGACAGGGGGCCTTAACTATGGCTACACCTTC
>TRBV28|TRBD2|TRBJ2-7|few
CASSRGTGGLIEQYF
TGTGCCAGCAGCCGAGGGACGGGAGGTTTAATCGAGCAGTACTTC
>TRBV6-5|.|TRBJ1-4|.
CASSYSGNEKLFF
TGTGCCAGCAGTTACTCAGGGAATGAAAAACTGTTTTTT
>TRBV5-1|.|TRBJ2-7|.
CASSPAADYEQYF
TGCGCCAGCAGTCCCGCGGCAGACTACGAGCAGTACTTC
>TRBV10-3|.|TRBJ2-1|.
CAISEGRGGESYNEQFF
TGTGCCATCAGTGAGGGCCGTGGCGGAGAGTCCTACAATGAGCAGTTCTTC
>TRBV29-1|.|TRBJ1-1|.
CSVLGFTEAFF
TGCAGCGTACTTGGATTTACTGAAGCTTTCTTT
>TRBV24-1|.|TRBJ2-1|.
CATSEREPYNEQFF
TGTGCCACCAGTGAACGGGAGCCCTACAATGAGCAGTTCTTC